One and the same sample provided the 9 T cell receptor beta chains below, sequenced in a study of blood T cell repertoires in COVID-19. The table came from immunoSEQ multiplex PCR; TCRdb's copy has only in-frame clones and leaves some out. Seen here are 150,000 to 200,000 clones, less than 90% observed once, and the top ten hold 3.5% to 4.5%. Sample: peripheral blood. These TCRs come from a woman aged 70-85 years with acute or convalescent COVID-19.

The chain links TRBV4-2 to TRBJ1-6, with D maybe TRBD1 (5 bases). There are 15 residues in the CDR3. Trimming shortened V by 1 base and J by 10 bases, and 14 bases separated the two germline ends. Germline V gene data show CDR1 as LGHNA and CDR2 as YNFKEQ. Written as DNA, the CDR3 is TGTGCCAGCAGCCAAGTTAATCAGGGTAACTCACCCCTCCACTTT. Its translation is CASSQVNQGNSPLHF.

The rearrangement links TRBV5-1 to TRBJ2-5, with 11 bases fitting TRBD2. The germline V gene has CDR1 SGHRS and CDR2 YFSETQ. The CDR3 is 17 residues long. The J segment lost 5 bases and the V segment lost 0 bases, leaving 9 bases of the junction unmatched. CDR3 sequence: CASSLDGTSGVGETQYF. DNA of the CDR3: TGCGCCAGCAGCTTGGACGGGACTAGCGGTGTTGGGGAGACCCAGTACTTC. Full variable domain (rest looked up from reference TRBV5-1 and TRBJ2-5): KAGVTQTPRYLIKTRGQQVTLSCSPISGHRSVSWYQQTPGQGLQFLFEYFSETQRNKGNFPGRFSGRQFSNSRSEMNVSTLELGDSALYLCASSLDGTSGVGETQYFGPGTRLLVL.

This chain connects TRBV10-3 to TRBJ1-6, with 7 bases matching TRBD1. The CDR3 runs to 12 residues. CDR1 is ENHRY and CDR2 is SYGVKD in the germline V gene. V shed 10 bases and J 10 bases; nucleotides not matched to a gene: 7. The CDR3 nucleotides read TGTGCCACACGGGACAGCCAGTCACCCCTCCACTTT. Translation gives CATRDSQSPLHF.

V usage is TRBV6-5 and J usage is TRBJ1-5; no clear D gene. The germline CDR1 and CDR2 sequences are MNHEY and SVGAGI. The CDR3 covers 14 residues. Trimming pared 0 bases from V and 4 bases from J, leaving 7 bases between. CDR3 in amino acids: CASSYSRENQPQHF. The CDR3, as DNA: TGTGCCAGCAGTTACTCGCGCGAAAATCAGCCCCAGCATTTT.

This clone has just one count. The chain has TRBV6-5 and TRBJ1-1, with D possibly being TRBD1 (6 bases). This CDR3 has 11 amino acids. V lost 7 bases and J lost 9, with 12 bases in between. Germline V CDR1 and CDR2: MNHEY, SVGAGI. DNA of the CDR3: TGTGCCAGCACGGACAGCGTCAAAGCTTTCTTT. It yields the protein CASTDSVKAFF.

This clone was seen a handful of times. V is TRBV6-5 and J is TRBJ1-2; D remains unclear. Germline V lookup: CDR1 MNHEY, CDR2 SVGAGI. The CDR3 spans 16 residues. Between the trimmed V and J ends, which lost 0 bases and 4 bases, there was a span of 15 bases. CDR3 DNA sequence: TGTGCCAGCAGTTACTCTGGAGGTGAAACGGCCTATGGCTACACCTTC. Encoded protein: CASSYSGGETAYGYTF.

This chain connects TRBV9 to TRBJ2-1; TRBD2 aligns across 10 bases. The CDR3 covers 16 residues. Germline V CDR1 and CDR2: SGDLS, YYNGEE. Trimming cost V 4 bases and J 6 bases; bases outside gene matches: 10. The CDR3 coding sequence is TGTGCCAGCAGCTTTTTACCCGGGACTAGCGTCAATGAGCAGTTCTTC. Amino acid sequence: CASSFLPGTSVNEQFF.

The count of this clone is one. The chain recombines TRBV30 with TRBJ1-6, with 7 bases matching TRBD1. Germline lookup yields CDR1 GTSNPN and CDR2 SVGIG (reference sequence). The V segment lost 5 bases and the J segment 7 bases; nucleotides outside the gene matches: 11. The CDR3 has 15 residues. The CDR3 is CAWQRPGQKNSPLHF. CDR3 nucleotides: TGTGCCTGGCAACGCCCGGGACAGAAGAATTCACCCCTCCACTTT.

V and J are TRBV18 and TRBJ2-2; D not resolved. Trimming left V 1 base short and J 0 bases short, with 3 bases between. The CDR3 consists of 14 residues. Germline V gene sequence: CDR1 KGHSH, CDR2 LQKENI. CDR3 coding DNA: TGTGCCAGCTCACCACTAGCGAACACCGGGGAGCTGTTTTTT. This translates into CASSPLANTGELFF.